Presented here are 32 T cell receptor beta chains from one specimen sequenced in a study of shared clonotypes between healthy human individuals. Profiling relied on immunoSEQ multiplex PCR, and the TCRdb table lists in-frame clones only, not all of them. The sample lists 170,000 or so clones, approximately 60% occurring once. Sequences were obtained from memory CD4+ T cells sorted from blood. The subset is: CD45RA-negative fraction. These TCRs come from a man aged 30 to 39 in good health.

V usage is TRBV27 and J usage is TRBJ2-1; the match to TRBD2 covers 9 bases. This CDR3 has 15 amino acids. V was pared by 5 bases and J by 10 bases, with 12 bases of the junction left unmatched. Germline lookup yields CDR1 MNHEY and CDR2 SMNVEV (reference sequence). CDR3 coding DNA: TGTGCCAGCAGTCTACTAGCGGGCGGGCTGGGGGAGCAGTTCTTC. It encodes CASSLLAGGLGEQFF.

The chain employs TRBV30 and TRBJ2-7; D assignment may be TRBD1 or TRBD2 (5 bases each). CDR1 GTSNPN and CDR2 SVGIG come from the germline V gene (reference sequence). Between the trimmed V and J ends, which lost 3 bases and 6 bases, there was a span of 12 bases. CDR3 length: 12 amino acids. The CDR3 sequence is CAWSNVGREQYF. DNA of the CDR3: TGTGCCTGGAGCAACGTGGGACGCGAGCAGTACTTC. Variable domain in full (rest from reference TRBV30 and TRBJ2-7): SQTIHQWPATLVQPVGSPLSLECTVEGTSNPNLYWYRQAAGRGLQLLFYSVGIGQISSEVPQNLSASRPQDRQFILSSKKLLLSDSGFYLCAWSNVGREQYFGPGTRLTVT.

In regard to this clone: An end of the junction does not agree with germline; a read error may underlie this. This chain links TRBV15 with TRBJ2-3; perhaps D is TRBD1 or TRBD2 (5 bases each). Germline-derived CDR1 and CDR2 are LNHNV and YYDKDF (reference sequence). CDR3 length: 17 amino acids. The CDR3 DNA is TGTGCCACCAGCAGAGATCTAAGGGGCGACTACACAAATACGCAGTATTTT. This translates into CATSRDLRGDYTNTQYF.

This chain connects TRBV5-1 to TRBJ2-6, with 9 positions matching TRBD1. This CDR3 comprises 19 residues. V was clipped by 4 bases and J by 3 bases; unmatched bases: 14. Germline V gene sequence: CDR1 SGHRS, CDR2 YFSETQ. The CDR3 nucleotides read TGCGCCAGCAGCATCAACCCCGGGACAGGGTTTGGTGGGGCCAACGTCCTGACTTTC. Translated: CASSINPGTGFGGANVLTF. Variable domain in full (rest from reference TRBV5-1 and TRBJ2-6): KAGVTQTPRYLIKTRGQQVTLSCSPISGHRSVSWYQQTPGQGLQFLFEYFSETQRNKGNFPGRFSGRQFSNSRSEMNVSTLELGDSALYLCASSINPGTGFGGANVLTFGAGSRLTVL.

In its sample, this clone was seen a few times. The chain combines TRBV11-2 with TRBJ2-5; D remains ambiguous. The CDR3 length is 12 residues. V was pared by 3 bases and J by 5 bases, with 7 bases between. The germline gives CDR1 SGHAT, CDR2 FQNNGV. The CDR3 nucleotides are TGTGCCAGCAGCTTCGCGGCGGAGACCCAGTACTTC. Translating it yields CASSFAAETQYF.

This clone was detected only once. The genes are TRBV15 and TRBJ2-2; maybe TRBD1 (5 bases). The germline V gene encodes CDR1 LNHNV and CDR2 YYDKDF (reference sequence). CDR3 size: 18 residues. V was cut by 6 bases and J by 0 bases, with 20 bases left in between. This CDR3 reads CATRRRTLGAANTGELFF. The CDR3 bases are TGTGCCACCAGAAGAAGGACATTAGGGGCCGCGAACACCGGGGAGCTGTTTTTT.

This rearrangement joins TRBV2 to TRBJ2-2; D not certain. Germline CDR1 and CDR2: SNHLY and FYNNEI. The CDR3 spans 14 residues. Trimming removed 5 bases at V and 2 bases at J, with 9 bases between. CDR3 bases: TGTGCCAGCAGTACCCGACACAACACCGGGGAGCTGTTTTTT. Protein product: CASSTRHNTGELFF. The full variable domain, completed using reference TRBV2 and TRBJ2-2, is EPEVTQTPSHQVTQMGQEVILRCVPISNHLYFYWYRQILGQKVEFLVSFYNNEISEKSEIFDDQFSVERPDGSNFTLKIRSTKLEDSAMYFCASSTRHNTGELFFGEGSRLTVL.

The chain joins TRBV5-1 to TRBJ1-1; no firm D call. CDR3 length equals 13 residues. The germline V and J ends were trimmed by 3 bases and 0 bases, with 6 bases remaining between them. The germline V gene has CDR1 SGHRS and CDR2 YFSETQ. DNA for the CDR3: TGCGCCAGCAGCTCCCGAGTGAACACTGAAGCTTTCTTT. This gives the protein CASSSRVNTEAFF.

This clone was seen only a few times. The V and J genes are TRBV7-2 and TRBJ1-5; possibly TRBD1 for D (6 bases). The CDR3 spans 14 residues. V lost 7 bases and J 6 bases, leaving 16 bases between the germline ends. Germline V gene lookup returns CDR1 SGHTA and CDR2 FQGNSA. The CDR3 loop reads CASTQQGGGQPQHF. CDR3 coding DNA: TGTGCCAGCACCCAACAAGGGGGGGGTCAGCCCCAGCATTTT.

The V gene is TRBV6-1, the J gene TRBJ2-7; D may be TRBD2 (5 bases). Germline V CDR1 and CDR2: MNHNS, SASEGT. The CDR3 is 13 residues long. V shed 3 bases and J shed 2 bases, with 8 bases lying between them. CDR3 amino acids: CASSETTAYEQYF. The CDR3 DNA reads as TGTGCCAGCAGTGAGACTACAGCCTACGAGCAGTACTTC.

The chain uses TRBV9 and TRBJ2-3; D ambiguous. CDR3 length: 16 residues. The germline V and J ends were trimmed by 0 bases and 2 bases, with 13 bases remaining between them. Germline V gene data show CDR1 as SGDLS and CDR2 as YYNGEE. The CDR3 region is CASSVGHLQNTDTQYF. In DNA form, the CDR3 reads TGTGCCAGCAGCGTAGGGCACCTACAGAACACAGATACGCAGTATTTT.

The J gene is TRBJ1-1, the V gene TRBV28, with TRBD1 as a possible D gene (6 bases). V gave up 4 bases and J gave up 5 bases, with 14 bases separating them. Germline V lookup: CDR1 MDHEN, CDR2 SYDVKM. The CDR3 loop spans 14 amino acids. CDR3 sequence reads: CASSSGALWTEAFF. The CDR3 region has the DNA TGTGCCAGCAGTTCAGGGGCCCTCTGGACTGAAGCTTTCTTT.

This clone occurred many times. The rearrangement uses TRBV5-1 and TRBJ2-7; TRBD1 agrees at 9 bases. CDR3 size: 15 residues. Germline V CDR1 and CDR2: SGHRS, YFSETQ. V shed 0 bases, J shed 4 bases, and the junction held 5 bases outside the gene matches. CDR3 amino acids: CASSLGPGQGYEQYF. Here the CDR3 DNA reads TGCGCCAGCAGCTTGGGACCGGGACAGGGATACGAGCAGTACTTC.

CDR3 coding DNA: TGTGCCATCAGAGGGATTGGTCAGCCCCAGCATTTT. Translated: CAIRGIGQPQHF. The chain has TRBV10-3 and TRBJ1-5; no clear D. V dropped 6 bases and J dropped 6 bases, with 9 bases sitting between them. This CDR3 contains 12 residues. CDR1 ENHRY and CDR2 SYGVKD come from the germline V gene.

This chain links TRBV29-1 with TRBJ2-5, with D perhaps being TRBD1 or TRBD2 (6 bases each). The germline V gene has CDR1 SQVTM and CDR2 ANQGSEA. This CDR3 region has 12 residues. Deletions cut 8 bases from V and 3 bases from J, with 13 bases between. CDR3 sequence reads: CSFSEGEETQYF. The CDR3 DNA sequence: TGCAGCTTCTCGGAGGGGGAAGAGACCCAGTACTTC.

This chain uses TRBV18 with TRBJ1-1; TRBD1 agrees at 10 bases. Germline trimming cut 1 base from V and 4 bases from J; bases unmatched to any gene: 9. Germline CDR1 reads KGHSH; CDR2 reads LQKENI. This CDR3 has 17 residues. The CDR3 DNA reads TGTGCCAGCTCACCACGCCCGCCGGACAGGGGGAGCACTGAAGCTTTCTTT. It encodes CASSPRPPDRGSTEAFF.

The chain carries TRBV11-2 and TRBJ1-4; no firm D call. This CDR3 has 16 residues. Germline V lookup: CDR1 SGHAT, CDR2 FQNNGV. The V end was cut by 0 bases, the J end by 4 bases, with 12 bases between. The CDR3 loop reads CASSLESTRFNEKLFF. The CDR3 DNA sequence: TGTGCCAGCAGCTTAGAATCGACCAGGTTTAATGAAAAACTGTTTTTT.

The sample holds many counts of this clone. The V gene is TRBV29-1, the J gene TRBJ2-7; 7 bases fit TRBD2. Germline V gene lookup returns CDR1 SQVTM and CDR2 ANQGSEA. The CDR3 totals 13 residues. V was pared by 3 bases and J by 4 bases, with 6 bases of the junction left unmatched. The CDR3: CSVDGGSRYEQYF. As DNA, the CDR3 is TGCAGCGTTGATGGCGGGAGTAGGTACGAGCAGTACTTC.

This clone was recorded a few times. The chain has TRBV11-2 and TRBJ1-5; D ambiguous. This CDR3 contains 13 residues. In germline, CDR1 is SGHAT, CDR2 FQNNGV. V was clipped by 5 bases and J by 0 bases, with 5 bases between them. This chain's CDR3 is CASSPSSNQPQHF. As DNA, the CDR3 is TGTGCCAGCAGCCCCAGTAGCAATCAGCCCCAGCATTTT.

CDR3 bases: TGTGCCAGCAGTTTCATGGTTATAACAGATACGCAGTATTTT. Protein product: CASSFMVITDTQYF. This chain uses TRBV28 with TRBJ2-3; no clear D gene. Per germline, CDR1 MDHEN and CDR2 SYDVKM. V was pared by 3 bases and J by 3 bases, with 10 bases between. This CDR3 contains 14 residues.

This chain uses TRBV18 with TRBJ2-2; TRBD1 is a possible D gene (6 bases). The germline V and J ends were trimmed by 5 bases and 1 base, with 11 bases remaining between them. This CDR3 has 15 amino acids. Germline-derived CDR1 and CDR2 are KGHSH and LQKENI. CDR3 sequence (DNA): TGTGCCAGCTCAAGTGGGACACGGAACACCGGGGAGCTGTTTTTT. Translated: CASSSGTRNTGELFF.

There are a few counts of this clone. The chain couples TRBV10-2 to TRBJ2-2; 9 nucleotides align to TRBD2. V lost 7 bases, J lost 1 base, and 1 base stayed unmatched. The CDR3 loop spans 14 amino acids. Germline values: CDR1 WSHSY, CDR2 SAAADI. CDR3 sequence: CASKLAGNTGELFF. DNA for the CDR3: TGCGCCAGCAAACTAGCGGGGAACACCGGGGAGCTGTTTTTT.

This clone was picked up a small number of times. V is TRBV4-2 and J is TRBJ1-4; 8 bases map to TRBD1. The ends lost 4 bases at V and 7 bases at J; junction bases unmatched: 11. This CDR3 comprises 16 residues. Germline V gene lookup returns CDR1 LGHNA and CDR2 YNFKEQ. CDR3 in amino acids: CASSLGETGDREKLFF. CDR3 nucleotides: TGTGCCAGCAGCCTAGGGGAGACAGGGGATCGTGAAAAACTGTTTTTT.

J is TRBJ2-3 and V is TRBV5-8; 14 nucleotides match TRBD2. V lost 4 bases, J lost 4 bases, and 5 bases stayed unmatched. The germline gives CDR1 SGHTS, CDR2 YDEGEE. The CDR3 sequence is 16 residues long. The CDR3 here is CASSMGLAGVADTQYF. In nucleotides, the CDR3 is TGTGCCAGCAGCATGGGACTAGCGGGAGTGGCAGATACGCAGTATTTT.

The CDR3 sequence is CASTGGSAGDNEQFF. CDR3 in DNA: TGTGCCAGTACCGGCGGTAGTGCAGGAGACAATGAGCAGTTCTTC. The J gene is TRBJ2-1, the V gene TRBV19; D gene unclear. Per the germline V gene, CDR1 is LNHDA and CDR2 is SQIVND (reference sequence). This CDR3 is 15 amino acids long. Between the trimmed V and J ends, which lost 7 bases and 5 bases, there was a span of 18 bases.

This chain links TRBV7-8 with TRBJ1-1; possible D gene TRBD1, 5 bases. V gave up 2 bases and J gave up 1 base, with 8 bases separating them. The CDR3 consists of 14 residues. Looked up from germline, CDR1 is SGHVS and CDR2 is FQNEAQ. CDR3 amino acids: CASSLTDRNTEAFF. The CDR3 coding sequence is TGTGCCAGCAGCTTAACAGACAGGAACACTGAAGCTTTCTTT.

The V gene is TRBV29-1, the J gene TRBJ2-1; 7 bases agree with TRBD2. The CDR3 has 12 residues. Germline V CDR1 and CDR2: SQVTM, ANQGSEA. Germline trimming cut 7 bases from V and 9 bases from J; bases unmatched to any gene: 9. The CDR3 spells CSERGGPFEQFF. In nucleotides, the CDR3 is TGCAGCGAAAGGGGAGGGCCTTTTGAGCAGTTCTTC.

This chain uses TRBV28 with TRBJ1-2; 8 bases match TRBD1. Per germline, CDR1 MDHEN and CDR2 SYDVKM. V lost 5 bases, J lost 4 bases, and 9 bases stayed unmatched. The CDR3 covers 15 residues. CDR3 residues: CASSLIQGGVYGYTF. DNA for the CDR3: TGTGCCAGCAGTCTAATACAGGGGGGCGTCTATGGCTACACCTTC.

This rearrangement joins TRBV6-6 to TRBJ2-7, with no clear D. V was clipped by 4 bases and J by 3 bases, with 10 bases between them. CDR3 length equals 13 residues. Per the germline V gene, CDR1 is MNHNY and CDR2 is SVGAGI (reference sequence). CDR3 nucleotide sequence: TGTGCCAGCAGTTCAACAGCTGACTACGAGCAGTACTTC. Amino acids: CASSSTADYEQYF.

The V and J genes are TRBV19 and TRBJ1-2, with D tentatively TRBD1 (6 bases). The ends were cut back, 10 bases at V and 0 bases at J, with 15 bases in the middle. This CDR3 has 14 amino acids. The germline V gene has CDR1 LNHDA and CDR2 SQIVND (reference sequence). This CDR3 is CATRRQDPNYGYTF. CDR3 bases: TGTGCCACCCGAAGACAGGACCCTAACTATGGCTACACCTTC.

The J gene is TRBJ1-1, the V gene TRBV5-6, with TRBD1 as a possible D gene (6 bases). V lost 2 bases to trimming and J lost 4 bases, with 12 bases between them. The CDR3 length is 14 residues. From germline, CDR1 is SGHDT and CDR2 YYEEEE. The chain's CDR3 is CASSFTGKTTEAFF. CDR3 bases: TGTGCCAGCAGCTTCACAGGGAAGACCACTGAAGCTTTCTTT.

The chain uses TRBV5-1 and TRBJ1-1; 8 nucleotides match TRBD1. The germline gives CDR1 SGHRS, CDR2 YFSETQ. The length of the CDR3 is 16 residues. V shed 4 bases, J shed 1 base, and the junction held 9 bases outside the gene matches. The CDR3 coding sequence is TGCGCCAGCAGCCCTTGGACAGGGCTCACGAACACTGAAGCTTTCTTT. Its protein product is CASSPWTGLTNTEAFF.